The rows below give T cell receptor beta chains drawn from one sample of a study of low-dose radiotherapy and immunotherapy resistance in tumors. TCRdb reprocessed the reads with MiXCR, giving one entry per CDR3 protein. The sample records around 100,000 distinct CDR3 sequences, less than 25% being singletons. This sample comprised PBMCs, obtained after low-dose radiotherapy plus immunotherapy. The receptors come from a male donor with prostate cancer. CDR3s include the opening cysteine and the closing phenylalanine or tryptophan. The D gene is left open where the match is weak. Clone sizes are given selectively: once, few, many, or a class where the clone is expanded.

CDR3 DNA: TGTGCCAGCAGTAGAGACGGAAACAATGAGCAGTTCTTC
CDR3 protein: CASSRDGNNEQFF
D gene: NA
V gene: TRBV12-3/TRBV12-4
clone size: many
J gene: TRBJ2-1

CDR3 DNA: TGTGCCAGCAGCTTATCCTCGCAGGGGGTGAACACCGGGGAGCTGTTTTTT
CDR3 protein: CASSLSSQGVNTGELFF
D gene: TRBD1
V gene: TRBV11-2
clone size: many
J gene: TRBJ2-2

CDR3 DNA: TGCAGTGCTAGAGATCCGGGACTAGCTTCCTACAATGAGCAGTTCTTC
CDR3 protein: CSARDPGLASYNEQFF
D gene: TRBD2
V gene: TRBV20-1
clone size: many
J gene: TRBJ2-1

CDR3 DNA: TGTGCCAGCAGCTTAGATCCAGGGGTTCGAACTGAAGCTTTCTTT
CDR3 protein: CASSLDPGVRTEAFF
D gene: NA
V gene: TRBV11-2
clone size: many
J gene: TRBJ1-1

CDR3 DNA: TGTGCCAGCAGCGACAGGGGAATCACAGATACGCAGTATTTT
CDR3 protein: CASSDRGITDTQYF
D gene: TRBD1
V gene: TRBV25-1
clone size: many
J gene: TRBJ2-3

CDR3 DNA: TGCAGTGCTAGGCGGGGACTAGTAGGCAATGAGCAGTTCTTC
CDR3 protein: CSARRGLVGNEQFF
D gene: TRBD2
V gene: TRBV20-1
clone size: many
J gene: TRBJ2-1

CDR3 DNA: TGTGCCAGCAGTTCCAAGAGCGGGACAGCTCAAGAGACCCAGTACTTC
CDR3 protein: CASSSKSGTAQETQYF
D gene: NA
V gene: TRBV6-6
clone size: many
J gene: TRBJ2-5

CDR3 DNA: TGTGCCAGCAGGGTCGCAGGGGTAGGAGAAAAACTGTTTTTT
CDR3 protein: CASRVAGVGEKLFF
D gene: NA
V gene: TRBV27
clone size: many
J gene: TRBJ1-4

CDR3 DNA: TGCAGCGTGGACACCACAGGGGGGACCGGGGAGCTGTTTTTT
CDR3 protein: CSVDTTGGTGELFF
D gene: TRBD1
V gene: TRBV29-1
clone size: many
J gene: TRBJ2-2

CDR3 DNA: TGTGCCAGCAGCCGGACTAGCCTACAGTACAATGAGCAGTTCTTC
CDR3 protein: CASSRTSLQYNEQFF
D gene: TRBD2
V gene: TRBV11-1
clone size: many
J gene: TRBJ2-1

CDR3 DNA: TGTGCCAGCACACGTCAGAAGGGGCACGGCATGAACACTGAAGCTTTCTTT
CDR3 protein: CASTRQKGHGMNTEAFF
D gene: NA
V gene: TRBV6-2/TRBV6-3
clone size: few
J gene: TRBJ1-1

CDR3 DNA: TGTGCCAGCAGCTTAGCCCGGGGGACTGAAGCTTTCTTT
CDR3 protein: CASSLARGTEAFF
D gene: NA
V gene: TRBV13
clone size: few
J gene: TRBJ1-1

CDR3 DNA: TGCGCCAGTTACAGGGGACGCGGAAACATTCAGTACTTC
CDR3 protein: CASYRGRGNIQYF
D gene: TRBD1
V gene: TRBV10-2
clone size: many
J gene: TRBJ2-4

CDR3 DNA: TGTGCCAGCAGTGAACCAGGACTAGCGGAGCAAGAGACCCAGTACTTC
CDR3 protein: CASSEPGLAEQETQYF
D gene: TRBD2
V gene: TRBV2
clone size: many
J gene: TRBJ2-5

CDR3 DNA: TGCAGCGCCACTAGCATCGGGGAGACCCAGTACTTC
CDR3 protein: CSATSIGETQYF
D gene: NA
V gene: TRBV29-1
clone size: many
J gene: TRBJ2-5

CDR3 DNA: TGTGCCAGCAGCTTTGACAGGGCGAACGAGCAGTACTTC
CDR3 protein: CASSFDRANEQYF
D gene: TRBD1
V gene: TRBV7-9
clone size: many
J gene: TRBJ2-7

CDR3 DNA: TGTGCCAGCAGCTTCGGTCGGGGGGACACTGAAGCTTTCTTT
CDR3 protein: CASSFGRGDTEAFF
D gene: NA
V gene: TRBV5-5
clone size: many
J gene: TRBJ1-1

CDR3 DNA: TGTGCCAGCAGCTTGGACAGGAACCGGGAGACCCAGTACTTC
CDR3 protein: CASSLDRNRETQYF
D gene: NA
V gene: TRBV5-4
clone size: NA
J gene: TRBJ2-5

CDR3 DNA: TGTGCCTGGAGTCTTCCACAGGGGGCCGATTGGTCCTACGAGCAGTACTTC
CDR3 protein: CAWSLPQGADWSYEQYF
D gene: TRBD1
V gene: TRBV30
clone size: many
J gene: TRBJ2-7

CDR3 DNA: TGTGCCAGCAGCCAAGATGTGACCGGGGGGGAGCAGTACTTC
CDR3 protein: CASSQDVTGGEQYF
D gene: TRBD2
V gene: TRBV3-1
clone size: many
J gene: TRBJ2-7

CDR3 DNA: TGTGCCAGCTTAGCGGGGTCAAATGAGCAGTTCTTC
CDR3 protein: CASLAGSNEQFF
D gene: TRBD2
V gene: TRBV3-1
clone size: NA
J gene: TRBJ2-1

CDR3 DNA: TGTGCCAGCAGCTTAGCTCCAGCCAAAAACATTCAGTACTTC
CDR3 protein: CASSLAPAKNIQYF
D gene: NA
V gene: TRBV7-2
clone size: many
J gene: TRBJ2-4

CDR3 DNA: TGTGCCAGCAGTCCAGGGGAATCCTACGAGCAGTACTTC
CDR3 protein: CASSPGESYEQYF
D gene: NA
V gene: TRBV12-3/TRBV12-4
clone size: many
J gene: TRBJ2-7

CDR3 DNA: TGTGCCAGCGGCCGGGCGGAAGATCAGCCCCAGCATTTT
CDR3 protein: CASGRAEDQPQHF
D gene: NA
V gene: TRBV2
clone size: many
J gene: TRBJ1-5

CDR3 DNA: TGTGCCAGTAGTGTTCCGGGACTAGCGGGGGGGCACTCCTCTGGGGCCAACGTCCTGACTTTC
CDR3 protein: CASSVPGLAGGHSSGANVLTF
D gene: TRBD2
V gene: TRBV19
clone size: NA
J gene: TRBJ2-6